The sequence of this TCR beta chain was determined in a study of CD8+ T cells in alopecia areata. Study-wide background: Patients in the treated group were given tofacitinib by mouth, 5 to 10 mg twice a day. General observations from the study: Relative to normal scalp, lesional scalp, especially alopecia totalis/universalis, showed higher clonality. Links between baseline CD8+ expansion and response need larger treated cohorts. Throughout tofacitinib, many expanded lesional clones continued to persist in scalp and blood.

The CDR3 sequence is 11 residues long. Germline loops: CDR1 SGHRS, CDR2 YFSETQ. The V gene lost 5 bases and the J gene lost 8 bases, with 8 bases spanning the gap. The treatment was: oral pan-JAK inhibitor, 5-10 mg twice daily. A word on this clone: No antigen is known for it.

RNA extraction and reverse transcription yielded cDNA as sequencing template. Some clones are missing from TCRdb's copy, which holds only in-frame ones; the method was immunoSEQ multiplex PCR. The sample has hundreds of thousands of clones; approximately 60% are singletons. The sequencing here drew on CD4+ T cells sorted from blood, taken at roughly week 53, from a patient treated with tofacitinib. This TCR was recovered from a human donor with alopecia areata. The chain is built from TRBV5-1 and TRBJ2-1; unclear D gene. The CDR3, as DNA: TGCGCCAGCAGTCCGGGTTATGAGCAGTTCTTC. Translating gives CASSPGYEQFF.